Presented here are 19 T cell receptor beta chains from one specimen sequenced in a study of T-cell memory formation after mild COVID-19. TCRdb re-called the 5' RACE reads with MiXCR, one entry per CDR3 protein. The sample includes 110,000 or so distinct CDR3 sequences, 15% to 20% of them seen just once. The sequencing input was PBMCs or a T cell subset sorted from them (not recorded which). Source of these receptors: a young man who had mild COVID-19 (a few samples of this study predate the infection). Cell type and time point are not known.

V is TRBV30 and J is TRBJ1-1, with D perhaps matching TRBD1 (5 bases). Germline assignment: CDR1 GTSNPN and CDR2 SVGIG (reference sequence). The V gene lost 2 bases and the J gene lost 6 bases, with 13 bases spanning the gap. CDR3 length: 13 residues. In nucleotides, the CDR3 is TGTGCCTGGAGTAAGGGGTTGGAGGCTGAAGCTTTCTTT. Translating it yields CAWSKGLEAEAFF.

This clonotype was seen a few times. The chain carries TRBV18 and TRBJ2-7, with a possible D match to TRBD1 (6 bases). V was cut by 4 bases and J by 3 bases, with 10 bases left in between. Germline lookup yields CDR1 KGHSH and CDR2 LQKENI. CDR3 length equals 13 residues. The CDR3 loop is CASSHDRLYEQYV. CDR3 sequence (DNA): TGTGCCAGCTCACATGACAGGCTCTACGAGCAGTACGTC.

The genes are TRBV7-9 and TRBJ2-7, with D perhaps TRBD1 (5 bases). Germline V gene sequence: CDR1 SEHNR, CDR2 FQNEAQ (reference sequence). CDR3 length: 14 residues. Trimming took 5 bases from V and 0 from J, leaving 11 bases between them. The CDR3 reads CASSRMDISYEQYF. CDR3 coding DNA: TGTGCCAGCAGCCGAATGGACATCTCCTACGAGCAGTACTTC.

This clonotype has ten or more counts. Here the CDR3 reads CASSLGGSQETQYF. The CDR3 region has the DNA TGTGCCAGCAGCTTAGGAGGAAGCCAAGAGACCCAGTACTTC. This chain uses TRBV7-2 with TRBJ2-5; D gene ambiguous. The CDR3 totals 14 residues. Germline V gives CDR1 SGHTA, CDR2 FQGNSA. V shed 1 base and J shed 1 base, with 7 bases lying between them.

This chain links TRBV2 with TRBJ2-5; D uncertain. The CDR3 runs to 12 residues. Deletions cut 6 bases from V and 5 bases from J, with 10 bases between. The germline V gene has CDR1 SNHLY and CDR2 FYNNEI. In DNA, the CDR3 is TGTGCCAGCAGGCGAGAGGCGGAGACCCAGTACTTC. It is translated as CASRREAETQYF. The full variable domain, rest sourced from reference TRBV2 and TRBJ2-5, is EPEVTQTPSHQVTQMGQEVILRCVPISNHLYFYWYRQILGQKVEFLVSFYNNEISEKSEIFDDQFSVERPDGSNFTLKIRSTKLEDSAMYFCASRREAETQYFGPGTRLLVL.

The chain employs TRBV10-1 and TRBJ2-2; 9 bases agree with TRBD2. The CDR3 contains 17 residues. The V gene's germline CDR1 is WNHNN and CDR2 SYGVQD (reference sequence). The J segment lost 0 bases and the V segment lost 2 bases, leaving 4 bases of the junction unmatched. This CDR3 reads CASSEELAGANTGELFF. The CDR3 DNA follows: TGCGCCAGCAGTGAGGAACTAGCGGGCGCGAACACCGGGGAGCTGTTTTTT.

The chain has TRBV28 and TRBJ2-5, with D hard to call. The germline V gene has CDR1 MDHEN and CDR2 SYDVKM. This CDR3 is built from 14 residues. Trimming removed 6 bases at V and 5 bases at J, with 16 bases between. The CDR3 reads CASSLGTLRETQYF. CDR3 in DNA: TGTGCCAGCAGCTTGGGCACCTTAAGGGAGACCCAGTACTTC. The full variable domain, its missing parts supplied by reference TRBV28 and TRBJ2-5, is DVKVTQSSRYLVKRTGEKVFLECVQDMDHENMFWYRQDPGLGLRLIYFSYDVKMKEKGDIPEGYSVSREKKERFSLILESASTNQTSMYLCASSLGTLRETQYFGPGTRLLVL.

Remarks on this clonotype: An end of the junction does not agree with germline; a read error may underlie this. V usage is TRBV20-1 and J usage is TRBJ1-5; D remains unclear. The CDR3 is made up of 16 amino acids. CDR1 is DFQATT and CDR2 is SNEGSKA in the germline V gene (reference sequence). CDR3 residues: CSARGMGGGNNQPQHF. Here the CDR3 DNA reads TGCAGTGCCAGAGGAATGGGTGGCGGCAACAATCAGCCCCAGCATTTT.

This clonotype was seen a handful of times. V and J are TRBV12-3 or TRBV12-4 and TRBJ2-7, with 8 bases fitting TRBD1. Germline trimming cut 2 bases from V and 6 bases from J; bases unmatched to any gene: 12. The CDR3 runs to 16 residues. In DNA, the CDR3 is TGTGCCAGCAGTTTAAGAAGTTTTCGGACAGGGAGCGAGCAGTACTTC. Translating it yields CASSLRSFRTGSEQYF.

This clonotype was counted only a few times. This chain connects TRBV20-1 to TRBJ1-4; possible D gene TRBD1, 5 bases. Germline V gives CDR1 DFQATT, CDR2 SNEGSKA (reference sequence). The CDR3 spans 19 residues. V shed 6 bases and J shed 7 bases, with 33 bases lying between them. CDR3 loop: CSAYGVSGTEYNGGEKLFF. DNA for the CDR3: TGCAGTGCGTACGGGGTCTCCGGGACCGAGTACAATGGGGGTGAAAAACTGTTTTTT.

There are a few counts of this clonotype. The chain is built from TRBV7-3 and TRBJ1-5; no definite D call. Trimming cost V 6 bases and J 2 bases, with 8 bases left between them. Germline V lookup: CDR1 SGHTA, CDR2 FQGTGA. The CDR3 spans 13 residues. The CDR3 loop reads CASSTQGNQPQHF. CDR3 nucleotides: TGTGCCAGCAGTACCCAGGGCAATCAGCCCCAGCATTTT.

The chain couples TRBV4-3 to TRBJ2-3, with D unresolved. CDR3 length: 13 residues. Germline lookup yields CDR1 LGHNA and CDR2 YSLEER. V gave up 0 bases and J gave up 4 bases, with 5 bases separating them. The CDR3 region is CASSQERADTQYF. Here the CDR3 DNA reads TGCGCCAGCAGCCAAGAAAGGGCAGATACGCAGTATTTT.

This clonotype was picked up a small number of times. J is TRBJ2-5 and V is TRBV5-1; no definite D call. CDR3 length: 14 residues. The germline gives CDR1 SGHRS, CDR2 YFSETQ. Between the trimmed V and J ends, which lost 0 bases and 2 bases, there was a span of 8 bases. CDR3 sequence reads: CASSLEHSQETQYF. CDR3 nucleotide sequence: TGCGCCAGCAGCTTGGAACACAGTCAAGAGACCCAGTACTTC. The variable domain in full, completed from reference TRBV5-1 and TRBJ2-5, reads KAGVTQTPRYLIKTRGQQVTLSCSPISGHRSVSWYQQTPGQGLQFLFEYFSETQRNKGNFPGRFSGRQFSNSRSEMNVSTLELGDSALYLCASSLEHSQETQYFGPGTRLLVL.

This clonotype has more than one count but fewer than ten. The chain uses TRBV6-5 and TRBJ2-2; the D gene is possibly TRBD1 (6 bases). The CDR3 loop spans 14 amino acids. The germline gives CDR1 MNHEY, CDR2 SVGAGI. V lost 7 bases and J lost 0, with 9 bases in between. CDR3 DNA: TGTGCCAGCAAAGCAGGGGCGAACACCGGGGAGCTGTTTTTT. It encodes CASKAGANTGELFF.

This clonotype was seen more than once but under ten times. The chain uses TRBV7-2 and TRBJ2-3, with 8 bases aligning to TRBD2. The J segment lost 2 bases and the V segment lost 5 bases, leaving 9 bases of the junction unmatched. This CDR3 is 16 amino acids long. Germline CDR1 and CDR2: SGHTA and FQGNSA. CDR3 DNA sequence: TGTGCCAGCAGCGTGAGTAGCGGGGCACCCACAGATACGCAGTATTTT. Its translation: CASSVSSGAPTDTQYF.

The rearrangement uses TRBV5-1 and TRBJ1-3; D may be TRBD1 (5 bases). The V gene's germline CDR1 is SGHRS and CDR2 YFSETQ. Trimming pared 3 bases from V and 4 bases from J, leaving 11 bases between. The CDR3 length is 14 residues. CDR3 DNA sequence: TGCGCCAGCAGCTCCCCCGGGGGAGGAAACACCATATATTTT. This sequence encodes CASSSPGGGNTIYF.

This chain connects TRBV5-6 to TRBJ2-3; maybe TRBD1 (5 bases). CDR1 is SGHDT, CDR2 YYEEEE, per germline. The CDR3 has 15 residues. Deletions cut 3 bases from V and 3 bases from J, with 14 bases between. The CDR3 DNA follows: TGTGCCAGCAGCTGGGGCGAGATAGGGACAGATACGCAGTATTTT. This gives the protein CASSWGEIGTDTQYF.

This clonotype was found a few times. The CDR3 spells CASSYGRLDTEAFF. CDR3 coding DNA: TGTGCCAGCAGTTACGGCAGGTTGGACACTGAAGCTTTCTTT. V is TRBV6-5 and J is TRBJ1-1; no definite D call. The CDR3 has 14 amino acids. The germline gives CDR1 MNHEY, CDR2 SVGAGI. The ends were cut back, 2 bases at V and 3 bases at J, with 10 bases in the middle.

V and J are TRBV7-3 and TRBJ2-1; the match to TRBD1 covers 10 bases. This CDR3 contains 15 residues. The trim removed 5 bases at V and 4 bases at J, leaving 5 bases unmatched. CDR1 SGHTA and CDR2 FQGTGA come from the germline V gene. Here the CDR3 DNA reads TGTGCCAGCAGCGAGACAGGGGGCTTGTACAATGAGCAGTTCTTC. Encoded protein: CASSETGGLYNEQFF.